A selection of T cell receptor beta chains follows, all from one sample in a study of shared clonotypes between healthy human individuals. The protocol was immunoSEQ multiplex PCR, while the TCRdb copy is restricted to in-frame clones and leaves out a portion. The sample consists of over 2 million clones, about 95% of them appearing once. Sequencing was performed on naive CD8+ T cells sorted from blood. The receptors here all came from a man aged 18-30 years in good health. Both conserved end residues are part of each CDR3. D genes are given only for firm matches. Only some rows state a clone size, as once, few, many or a class for expanded clones.

V gene	J gene	D gene	clone size	CDR3 length	CDR3 protein	CDR3 DNA
TRBV6-1	TRBJ2-1	-	-	11	CASVDHNEQFF	TGTGCCAGTGTGGATCACAATGAGCAGTTCTTC
TRBV7-9	TRBJ2-5	-	-	14	CASSPAGSTGTQYF	TGTGCCAGCAGCCCAGCAGGGAGCACAGGGACCCAGTACTTC
TRBV14	TRBJ2-7	TRBD1	-	16	CASSQDHRTGEYEQYF	TGTGCCAGCAGCCAAGATCATAGAACAGGGGAGTACGAGCAGTACTTC
TRBV19	TRBJ1-1	TRBD1	-	17	CASSRGQGLGENTEAFF	TGTGCCAGTAGTCGTGGACAGGGGTTAGGGGAGAACACTGAAGCTTTCTTT
TRBV10-2	TRBJ1-1	-	-	13	CASSGGGIPEAFF	TGCGCCAGCAGTGGCGGGGGAATACCTGAAGCTTTCTTT
TRBV27	TRBJ1-1	-	-	15	CASSPSSGGYTEAFF	TGTGCCAGCAGTCCGTCAAGTGGAGGGTACACTGAAGCTTTCTTT
TRBV2	TRBJ2-7	TRBD2	-	14	CASSEARGDHEQYF	TGTGCCAGCAGTGAAGCGCGGGGGGACCACGAGCAGTACTTC
TRBV7-8	TRBJ1-6	-	-	15	CASTITGQGYSPLHF	TGTGCCAGCACCATAACTGGGCAGGGGTATTCACCCCTCCACTTT
TRBV9	TRBJ2-7	TRBD2	-	13	CASSTSSGYEQYF	TGTGCCAGCAGCACATCTAGCGGCTACGAGCAGTACTTC
TRBV6-5	TRBJ2-5	TRBD1	-	14	CASSPLDRAETQYF	TGTGCCAGCAGTCCCCTGGACAGGGCAGAGACCCAGTACTTC
TRBV5-1	TRBJ2-3	-	-	11	CASSWADTQYF	TGCGCCAGCAGCTGGGCAGATACGCAGTATTTT
TRBV6-5	TRBJ1-1	-	-	13	CASMEGLNTEAFF	TGTGCCAGCATGGAGGGGTTGAACACTGAAGCTTTCTTT
TRBV5-1	TRBJ1-1	TRBD1	-	15	CASSRTGGANTEAFF	TGCGCCAGCAGCCGGACAGGGGGCGCAAACACTGAAGCTTTCTTT
TRBV19	TRBJ2-7	-	-	13	CASSAGTRYEQYF	TGTGCCAGTAGTGCCGGGACACGGTACGAGCAGTACTTC
TRBV19	TRBJ2-2	-	-	14	CASSISSGSGELFF	TGTGCCAGTAGTATATCGTCCGGGTCCGGGGAGCTGTTTTTT
TRBV5-4	TRBJ1-2	-	few	14	CASSLGGSNYGYTF	TGTGCCAGCAGCTTGGGCGGATCTAACTATGGCTACACCTTC
TRBV16	TRBJ2-7	-	-	16	CASSQLNAPGAYEQYF	TGTGCCAGCAGCCAATTAAACGCCCCAGGGGCCTACGAGCAGTACTTC
TRBV4-1	TRBJ1-2	-	-	15	CASSQDDLRGEGYTF	TGCGCCAGCAGCCAAGATGACCTCAGGGGAGAAGGCTACACCTTC